Ten or more counts support the clone carrying this TCR beta chain. The CDR3 is 13 amino acids. The germline V gene encodes CDR1 MDHEN and CDR2 SYDVKM. V was trimmed by 1 base and J by 8 bases, leaving 11 bases between them. Researchers made TCR beta libraries by using iRepertoire HTBI primers and running Arm-PCR on CDR3 regions. TCRdb re-analysed the multiplex PCR reads in MiXCR, keeping a single row per CDR3 protein. Among hundreds of thousands of distinct CDR3 sequences listed, about 17% were seen once. These data originate in a study of regulatory T cells in long-lasting Graves disease. Time point of the sample: newly diagnosed GD, antithyroid drugs for less than 3 months. Making the TCR library involved RNA that had been extracted from PBMCs. In addition, the sample was reused for a study of T cells in Graves' hyperthyroidism and ophthalmopathy. That source adds: The HTBI primer set served for first-round RT-PCR of the TCR CDR3.

The V gene is TRBV28, the J gene TRBJ1-2, with a tentative D call TRBD1 (5 bases). This sequence originates from a woman aged 30 to 39 with Graves disease. The material was peripheral blood mononuclear cells (PBMCs), obtained at new diagnosis, from a patient treated with antithyroid drugs. This CDR3 is CASSLSQGGGYTF. The DNA for the CDR3 is TGTGCCAGCAGTTTATCTCAGGGAGGAGGCTACACCTTC.